This TCR beta chain is from a study of ipilimumab plus nivolumab after autologous stem cell transplantation. Overall study: A median of about eight nivolumab and a few ipilimumab doses were given. Both relapsed and primary refractory DLBCL were included.

Germline V gene lookup returns CDR1 SGHRS and CDR2 YFSETQ. The CDR3 runs 12 residues. V shed 0 bases and J shed 5 bases, with 2 bases lying between them. Generated by immunoSEQ multiplex PCR, the TCRdb table keeps only in-frame clones and is missing some. This table has 10,000 to 15,000 clones, approximately 73% appearing once. The clonotype originates from a male donor with diffuse large B-cell lymphoma. Sample: PBMCs, taken in a trial of ipilimumab plus nivolumab as post-transplant consolidation. The J gene is TRBJ1-4, the V gene TRBV5-1, with no clear D. CDR3 nucleotide sequence: TGCGCCAGCAGCTTGGGGAATGAAAAACTGTTTTTT. Translation: CASSLGNEKLFF.